This passage covers 32 T cell receptor beta chains from one sample sequenced in a study of blood T cell repertoires in COVID-19. Repertoires were generated with immunoSEQ multiplex PCR, while TCRdb's copy carries only in-frame clones and drops some. The profile shows about 70,000 clones, 86% of them singletons. Sequences were obtained from peripheral blood. These receptors were collected from a human donor in a cohort sampled during active COVID-19.

The chain carries TRBV4-1 and TRBJ2-3; 9 nucleotides match TRBD2. Germline trimming cut 0 bases from V and 1 base from J; bases unmatched to any gene: 5. The CDR3 is made up of 17 amino acids. Germline V lookup: CDR1 MGHRA, CDR2 YSYEKL. In nucleotides, the CDR3 is TGCGCCAGCAGCCAAGATCCCCGACTAGCGGGCACAGATACGCAGTATTTT. Its protein product is CASSQDPRLAGTDTQYF.

This chain connects TRBV11-1 to TRBJ2-7, with D unclear. The CDR3 sequence is 11 residues long. Germline CDR1 and CDR2: SGHAT and FQDESV (reference sequence). The ends were cut back, 5 bases at V and 2 bases at J, with 4 bases in the middle. CDR3 residues: CASSVTYEQYF. In DNA, the CDR3 is TGTGCCAGCAGCGTCACCTACGAGCAGTACTTC.

The V and J genes are TRBV5-6 and TRBJ2-1; the match to TRBD1 covers 8 bases. Germline-derived CDR1 and CDR2 are SGHDT and YYEEEE. This CDR3 has 14 amino acids. Losses at the gene ends were 5 bases for V and 3 bases for J; bases not matched to a gene: 4. CDR3 DNA: TGTGCCAGCAGGGGACAGGTCGACTACAATGAGCAGTTCTTC. Amino acids: CASRGQVDYNEQFF.

V and J are TRBV10-2 and TRBJ2-6; TRBD1 matches at 7 bases. CDR3 length: 15 amino acids. The junction had 2 bases not matched to a gene; V was cut back by 4 bases and J by 2 bases. CDR1 is WSHSY, CDR2 SAAADI, per germline. The CDR3 DNA is TGCGCCAGCAGTGGACAGGGAGCTGGGGCCAACGTCCTGACTTTC. Its protein is CASSGQGAGANVLTF.

The J gene is TRBJ2-1, the V gene TRBV7-2; no clear D. Germline V gives CDR1 SGHTA, CDR2 FQGNSA. The germline V and J ends were trimmed by 1 base and 2 bases, with 3 bases remaining between them. CDR3 length: 13 amino acids. Here the CDR3 DNA reads TGTGCCAGCAGCTTAGTCACCTACAATGAGCAGTTCTTC. Amino acids: CASSLVTYNEQFF.

Note on this clone: The sample has other DNA sequences that encode this CDR3 too. The V and J genes are TRBV2 and TRBJ2-7; 7 bases line up with TRBD1. CDR1 and CDR2 (germline): SNHLY, FYNNEI. V was pared by 7 bases and J by 5 bases, with 8 bases of the junction left unmatched. The CDR3 sequence is 13 residues long. In DNA form, the CDR3 reads TGTGCCAGCACGCCCGACAGGGTAGACGAGCAGTACTTC. It specifies CASTPDRVDEQYF. The full variable domain, in which reference TRBV2 and TRBJ2-7 provide the parts outside the CDR3, is EPEVTQTPSHQVTQMGQEVILRCVPISNHLYFYWYRQILGQKVEFLVSFYNNEISEKSEIFDDQFSVERPDGSNFTLKIRSTKLEDSAMYFCASTPDRVDEQYFGPGTRLTVT.

This clone came up a few times. V usage is TRBV7-2 and J usage is TRBJ1-2; TRBD1 matches at 9 bases. The CDR3 has 14 residues. V shed 5 bases, J shed 2 bases, and the junction held 3 bases outside the gene matches. CDR1 is SGHTA, CDR2 FQGNSA, per germline. The CDR3: CASSEGTGNYGYTF. DNA of the CDR3: TGTGCCAGCAGCGAGGGGACAGGGAACTATGGCTACACCTTC.

The V call is TRBV9, the J call TRBJ2-7, with TRBD1 identical over 7 bases. The V and J ends lost 4 bases and 6 bases, in that order; junction bases with no gene match: 10. Germline values: CDR1 SGDLS, CDR2 YYNGEE. The CDR3 is made up of 14 amino acids. CDR3 sequence (DNA): TGTGCCAGCAGCCCCTCGGACAGGCGAGGCGAGCAGTACTTC. Amino acids: CASSPSDRRGEQYF.

V and J are TRBV6-5 and TRBJ2-2, with D possibly matching TRBD2 (5 bases). Trimming left V 5 bases short and J 3 bases short, with 7 bases between. The CDR3 spans 13 residues. Germline loops: CDR1 MNHEY, CDR2 SVGAGI. The CDR3 region is CASSRGHTGELFF. As DNA, the CDR3 is TGTGCCAGCAGTAGAGGGCACACCGGGGAGCTGTTTTTT.

The rearrangement links TRBV2 to TRBJ2-7, with D possibly being TRBD2 (6 bases). Per the germline V gene, CDR1 is SNHLY and CDR2 is FYNNEI. The CDR3 extends over 11 amino acids. The V end was cut by 6 bases, the J end by 3 bases, with 6 bases between. The DNA for the CDR3 is TGTGCCAGCAGCGGGAGCTACGAGCAGTACTTC. Translation gives CASSGSYEQYF.

This clone was recorded only once. This sequence joins TRBV7-9 and TRBJ1-6; D ambiguous. This CDR3 has 13 amino acids. Trimming took off 3 bases at V and 9 bases at J, with 9 bases between the two ends. Germline V CDR1 and CDR2: SEHNR, FQNEAQ (reference sequence). CDR3 bases: TGTGCCAGCAGCTTGAGGGATCGTTCACCCCTCCACTTT. Translated, it gives CASSLRDRSPLHF.

V and J are TRBV6-1 and TRBJ2-6, with 8 bases identical to TRBD1. The junction had 16 bases not matched to a gene; V was cut back by 4 bases and J by 2 bases. Germline V gives CDR1 MNHNS, CDR2 SASEGT. The CDR3 runs to 20 residues. The CDR3 sequence is CASSVENRQGAIAGANVLTF. CDR3 nucleotide sequence: TGTGCCAGCAGTGTCGAGAATAGGCAGGGGGCAATAGCTGGGGCCAACGTCCTGACTTTC.

The gene calls are TRBV7-9 and TRBJ2-3; 7 bases are shared with TRBD1. CDR1 SEHNR and CDR2 FQNEAQ come from the germline V gene (reference sequence). CDR3 length equals 15 residues. The V and J ends lost 4 bases and 6 bases, in that order; junction bases with no gene match: 10. CDR3 sequence (DNA): TGTGCCAGCAGCTCCCGACAGGGCGCGAGGGATACGCAGTATTTT. It specifies CASSSRQGARDTQYF. Looking up the rest from reference TRBV7-9 and TRBJ2-3 gives the full variable domain: DTGVSQNPRHKITKRGQNVTFRCDPISEHNRLYWYRQTLGQGPEFLTYFQNEAQLEKSRLLSDRFSAERPKGSFSTLEIQRTEQGDSAMYLCASSSRQGARDTQYFGPGTRLTVL.

V gene TRBV11-3 combines with J gene TRBJ2-2, with D perhaps matching TRBD2 (6 bases). The germline V gene encodes CDR1 SGHNT and CDR2 YENEEA. The CDR3 runs 14 residues. Trimming took off 3 bases at V and 2 bases at J, with 7 bases between the two ends. The CDR3 spells CASSLGGNTGELFF. CDR3 bases: TGTGCCAGCAGCTTGGGGGGTAACACCGGGGAGCTGTTTTTT.

V gene TRBV30 combines with J gene TRBJ2-3; TRBD2 aligns across 8 bases. Trimming cost V 0 bases and J 3 bases; bases outside gene matches: 20. CDR1 is GTSNPN, CDR2 SVGIG, per germline (reference sequence). CDR3 length: 20 residues. CDR3 nucleotides: TGTGCCTGGAGTGTACTTGGGGCGAGCTGGGTAGCGGGGTTAACAGATACGCAGTATTTT. Protein product: CAWSVLGASWVAGLTDTQYF.

This clone has a handful of counts. The rearrangement links TRBV7-2 to TRBJ1-1, with a possible D match to TRBD1 (6 bases). CDR3 length: 14 residues. Germline V gives CDR1 SGHTA, CDR2 FQGNSA. The ends were cut back, 3 bases at V and 1 base at J, with 9 bases in the middle. The CDR3 DNA follows: TGTGCCAGCAGCTTTGGACAGCCGAACACTGAAGCTTTCTTT. This codes for CASSFGQPNTEAFF.

The rearrangement joins TRBV7-9 to TRBJ1-1, with a possible D match to TRBD1 (5 bases). In germline, CDR1 is SEHNR, CDR2 FQNEAQ (reference sequence). V dropped 1 base and J dropped 0 bases, with 9 bases sitting between them. This CDR3 comprises 15 residues. Written as DNA, the CDR3 is TGTGCCAGCAGCTTAGTGTCAGGGATGAACACTGAAGCTTTCTTT. This codes for CASSLVSGMNTEAFF. The full variable domain, with the rest looked up from reference TRBV7-9 and TRBJ1-1, is DTGVSQNPRHKITKRGQNVTFRCDPISEHNRLYWYRQTLGQGPEFLTYFQNEAQLEKSRLLSDRFSAERPKGSFSTLEIQRTEQGDSAMYLCASSLVSGMNTEAFFGQGTRLTVV.

J is TRBJ1-1 and V is TRBV18; D is ambiguous. Trimming left V 3 bases short and J 7 bases short, with 12 bases between. This CDR3 contains 13 residues. Germline V gene sequence: CDR1 KGHSH, CDR2 LQKENI. The CDR3 spells CASSPVEGVEAFF. CDR3 sequence (DNA): TGTGCCAGCTCACCGGTCGAGGGTGTTGAAGCTTTCTTT. Together with reference TRBV18 and TRBJ1-1, the CDR3 gives the full variable domain: NAGVMQNPRHLVRRRGQEARLRCSPMKGHSHVYWYRQLPEEGLKFMVYLQKENIIDESGMPKERFSAEFPKEGPSILRIQQVVRGDSAAYFCASSPVEGVEAFFGQGTRLTVV.

CDR3 coding DNA: TGTGCCAGCAGCCAAACGGGAGGGGGCAGGGGGTCTCGCGAGCAGTACTTC. Amino acids: CASSQTGGGRGSREQYF. The chain uses TRBV7-2 and TRBJ2-7; maybe TRBD2 (8 bases). This CDR3 contains 17 residues. The germline V and J ends were trimmed by 5 bases and 6 bases, with 26 bases remaining between them. Germline CDR1 reads SGHTA; CDR2 reads FQGNSA.

The rearrangement joins TRBV4-2 to TRBJ2-5; TRBD2 aligns across 9 bases. The germline CDR1 and CDR2 sequences are LGHNA and YNFKEQ. V dropped 6 bases and J dropped 5; count of bases not matched to a gene: 10. The CDR3 is made up of 15 amino acids. The CDR3 sequence is CASRDGAGGGETQYF. The CDR3 bases are TGTGCCAGCAGGGATGGAGCGGGGGGAGGGGAGACCCAGTACTTC.

The V gene is TRBV5-4, the J gene TRBJ1-2; TRBD1 matches at 10 bases. Germline V lookup: CDR1 SGHNT, CDR2 YYREEE (reference sequence). Germline trimming cut 4 bases from V and 2 bases from J; bases unmatched to any gene: 5. The CDR3 extends over 15 amino acids. DNA for the CDR3: TGTGCCAGCAGCCTCCGGGACAGGGGCAACTATGGCTACACCTTC. Translation: CASSLRDRGNYGYTF.

The V gene is TRBV18, the J gene TRBJ2-7, with D possibly TRBD2 on 5 matching bases. The V gene lost 2 bases and the J gene lost 5 bases, with 10 bases spanning the gap. Germline V gene lookup returns CDR1 KGHSH and CDR2 LQKENI. This CDR3 contains 13 residues. CDR3 sequence reads: CASSPNGEDEQYF. CDR3 DNA: TGTGCCAGCTCACCAAACGGGGAAGACGAGCAGTACTTC.

The J gene is TRBJ2-5, the V gene TRBV6-4; TRBD2 might be the D (5 bases). CDR1 and CDR2 (germline): MRHNA, SNTAGT. Deletions cut 7 bases from V and 4 bases from J, with 19 bases between. The CDR3 is 15 residues long. The CDR3 sequence is CASTRPGPGGETQYF. CDR3 DNA: TGTGCCAGCACTAGACCGGGCCCCGGAGGAGAGACCCAGTACTTC.

This chain uses TRBV14 with TRBJ2-7; TRBD2 aligns across 7 bases. The germline V gene has CDR1 SGHDN and CDR2 FVKESK. The length of the CDR3 is 15 residues. Unmatched junction bases numbered 11, after V lost 6 bases and J lost 3 bases. The CDR3 loop is CASSHIGGGVYEQYF. For the CDR3, the DNA is TGTGCCAGCAGTCACATCGGCGGGGGAGTCTACGAGCAGTACTTC.

This clone was detected once. The chain recombines TRBV6-5 with TRBJ1-2, with 7 bases matching TRBD1. V was pared by 6 bases and J by 2 bases, with 3 bases of the junction left unmatched. The CDR3 contains 13 residues. Germline V gives CDR1 MNHEY, CDR2 SVGAGI. This CDR3 is CASREDRNYGYTF. The CDR3 region has the DNA TGTGCCAGCAGGGAGGACAGGAACTATGGCTACACCTTC.

The chain links TRBV7-2 to TRBJ2-1; D might be TRBD2 (5 bases). With 8 bases removed from V and 0 bases from J, the gap between germline ends came to 11 bases. Per germline, CDR1 SGHTA and CDR2 FQGNSA. The CDR3 has 14 residues. As DNA, the CDR3 is TGTGCCAGCTCTGGACTTAGCTCCTACAATGAGCAGTTCTTC. Its protein product is CASSGLSSYNEQFF.

The table lists this clone with a count of one. This chain connects TRBV27 to TRBJ1-6; 8 bases align to TRBD1. Unmatched junction bases numbered 6, after V lost 5 bases and J lost 6 bases. Germline values: CDR1 MNHEY, CDR2 SMNVEV (reference sequence). The CDR3 has 15 residues. CDR3 amino acids: CASSQRGQGNSPLHF. The CDR3 DNA reads TGTGCCAGCAGTCAGAGAGGACAGGGTAATTCACCCCTCCACTTT.

V gene TRBV5-1 combines with J gene TRBJ2-2, with 9 positions matching TRBD1. The CDR3 consists of 16 residues. Germline assignment: CDR1 SGHRS and CDR2 YFSETQ. V gave up 1 base and J gave up 5 bases; unmatched junction bases: 6. Written as DNA, the CDR3 is TGCGCCAGCAGCTTGATCCCGACAGGGGGAACCGGGGAGCTGTTTTTT. Amino acid sequence: CASSLIPTGGTGELFF.

The J gene is TRBJ2-2, the V gene TRBV5-6; D gene unclear. The V gene's germline CDR1 is SGHDT and CDR2 YYEEEE. This CDR3 is built from 14 residues. V was shortened by 2 bases and J by 2 bases, with 7 bases between the two germline ends. The CDR3 region is CASSFEVNTGELFF. The CDR3 nucleotides are TGTGCCAGCAGCTTTGAGGTTAACACCGGGGAGCTGTTTTTT.

This clone came up once. CDR3 bases: TGTGCCAGCAGCTTAGGGGGTACAGGGACGTATGGCTACACCTTC. Its translation is CASSLGGTGTYGYTF. J is TRBJ1-2 and V is TRBV7-2, with D perhaps matching TRBD1 (6 bases). Germline CDR1 is SGHTA and CDR2 is FQGNSA. Trimming took off 1 base at V and 5 bases at J, with 14 bases between the two ends. The CDR3 loop spans 15 amino acids. Together with reference TRBV7-2 and TRBJ1-2, the CDR3 gives the full variable domain: GAGVSQSPSNKVTEKGKDVELRCDPISGHTALYWYRQSLGQGLEFLIYFQGNSAPDKSGLPSDRFSAERTGGSVSTLTIQRTQQEDSAVYLCASSLGGTGTYGYTFGSGTRLTVV.

The V gene is TRBV18, the J gene TRBJ1-3, with 9 nucleotides matching TRBD1. V was pared by 5 bases and J by 1 base, with 12 bases of the junction left unmatched. The CDR3 extends over 18 amino acids. Germline-derived CDR1 and CDR2 are KGHSH and LQKENI. CDR3 DNA sequence: TGTGCCAGCTCAGCGCCGGGACAGGGATTTATATCTGGAAACACCATATATTTT. This sequence encodes CASSAPGQGFISGNTIYF.

This clone occurred a few times. The chain employs TRBV2 and TRBJ2-3; D is unclear. V lost 6 bases and J lost 4, with 17 bases in between. The CDR3 covers 15 residues. Germline V gene lookup returns CDR1 SNHLY and CDR2 FYNNEI. CDR3 loop: CASRSSSRPADTQYF. The CDR3 DNA sequence: TGTGCCAGCAGATCATCCTCTAGACCCGCAGATACGCAGTATTTT.